This T cell receptor beta chain was documented in a study of regulatory T cells in long-lasting Graves disease. The study's findings and limits: Persistent disease favored TRBV28, TRBJ1-2 and TRBJ2-5. Lower TCR diversity characterized persistent Graves' patients relative to newly diagnosed patients.

In germline, CDR1 is KGHDR, CDR2 SFDVKD. The junction had 8 bases not matched to a gene; V was cut back by 3 bases and J by 7 bases. CDR3 size: 15 residues. Described time point: newly diagnosed GD, antithyroid drugs for less than 3 months. RNA from PBMCs was the source of the TCR library. Graves' disease was diagnosed by American Thyroid Association guidelines. The collection involved drawing 8.5 to 9 milliliters of peripheral blood into EDTA tubes. Construction of TCR beta libraries relied on iRepertoire HTBI primers and on Arm-PCR targeting CDR3 regions. TCRdb called the multiplex PCR reads again in MiXCR, with one record for every CDR3 protein. The table includes hundreds of thousands of distinct CDR3 sequences, less than 20% detected once. In this sample, this clonotype turned up many times. The antigen is unknown.

This TCR came from a female donor with Graves disease. Sequenced here: peripheral blood mononuclear cells (PBMCs), sampled at new diagnosis, from a patient treated with antithyroid drugs. This rearrangement joins TRBV24-1 to TRBJ1-2; 9 positions match TRBD1. The CDR3 DNA is TGTGCCACCAGTGATCCCGGGACAGGGACCTCTGGCTACACCTTC. This sequence encodes CATSDPGTGTSGYTF.